This T cell receptor beta chain was recovered during a study of cytomegalovirus exposure and HLA in healthy donors. Study observations and caveats: Testing in vitro showed three CMV-associated chains specific for CMV antigens. The study found most TCR sequences rare, yet found some public TCRs in many donors. Associated with cytomegalovirus, according to the listing, were fewer than 200 TCR beta chains. Using the classifier, cytomegalovirus status was reportedly diagnosed with high specificity and sensitivity.

TCRdb's table, derived via immunoSEQ multiplex PCR, lists solely in-frame clones and lacks some. This table has about 150,000 clones, 85% to 90% appearing once. CDR1 and CDR2 (germline): SGDLS, YYNGEE. The V and J ends lost 3 bases and 1 base, in that order; junction bases with no gene match: 2. CDR3 length: 15 residues. A remark on this clone: The antigen is unknown. Within the sample, other DNA sequences also encode this same CDR3.

The receptor's source is a young woman in good health and CMV-seropositive. Sequenced: PBMCs. The chain employs TRBV9 and TRBJ2-1; 9 bases agree with TRBD1. CDR3 region: CASSGGQGSYNEQFF. CDR3 in DNA: TGTGCCAGCAGCGGAGGACAGGGGTCCTACAATGAGCAGTTCTTC. The full variable domain, its missing parts supplied by reference TRBV9 and TRBJ2-1, is DSGVTQTPKHLITATGQRVTLRCSPRSGDLSVYWYQQSLDQGLQFLIQYYNGEERAKGNILERFSAQQFPDLHSELNLSSLELGDSALYFCASSGGQGSYNEQFFGPGTRLTVL.